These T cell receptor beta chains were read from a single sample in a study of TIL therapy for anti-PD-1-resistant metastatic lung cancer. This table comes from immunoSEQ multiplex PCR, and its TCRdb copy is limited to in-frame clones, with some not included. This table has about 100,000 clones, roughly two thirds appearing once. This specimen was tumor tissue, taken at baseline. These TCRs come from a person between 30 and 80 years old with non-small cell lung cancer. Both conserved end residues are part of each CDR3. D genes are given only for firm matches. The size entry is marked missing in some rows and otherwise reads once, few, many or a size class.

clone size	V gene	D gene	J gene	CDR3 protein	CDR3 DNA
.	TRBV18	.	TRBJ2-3	CASSPFEESTDTQYF	TGTGCCAGCTCACCTTTCGAGGAAAGCACAGATACGCAGTATTTT
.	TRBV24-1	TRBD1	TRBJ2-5	CATSDRTGGMETQYF	TGTGCCACCAGTGATAGGACAGGGGGGATGGAGACCCAGTACTTC
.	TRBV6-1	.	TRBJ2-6	CASSERLMTVTSGANVLTF	TGTGCCAGCAGTGAAAGATTGATGACGGTGACCTCTGGGGCCAACGTCCTGACTTTC
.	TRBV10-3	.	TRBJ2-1	CAISSQQGSYNEQFF	TGTGCCATCAGTTCTCAACAGGGTTCCTATAATGAGCAGTTCTTC
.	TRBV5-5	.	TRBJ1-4	CASSPPTGAGEKLFF	TGTGCCAGCAGCCCTCCAACGGGGGCTGGTGAAAAACTGTTTTTT
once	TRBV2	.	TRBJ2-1	CASSLRDWEQFF	TGTGCCAGCAGCCTCCGGGACTGGGAGCAGTTCTTC
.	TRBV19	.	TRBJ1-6	CASRVQLNSPLHF	TGTGCCAGCAGGGTTCAACTAAATTCACCCCTCCACTTT
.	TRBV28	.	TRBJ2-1	CASSFPAGGNKQFF	TGTGCCAGCAGTTTCCCCGCCGGGGGAAATAAGCAGTTCTTC
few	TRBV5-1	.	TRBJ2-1	CASSPDGEWQFF	TGCGCCAGCAGCCCGGACGGGGAGTGGCAGTTCTTC
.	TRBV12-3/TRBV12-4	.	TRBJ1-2	CASRIGGGGYTF	TGTGCCAGCAGGATAGGGGGTGGTGGCTACACCTTC
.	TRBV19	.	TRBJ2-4	CASRPRGVKNIQYF	TGTGCCAGTAGGCCGAGAGGGGTCAAAAACATTCAGTACTTC
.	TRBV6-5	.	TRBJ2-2	CASSSPGGGTGELFF	TGTGCCAGCAGTTCGCCAGGTGGGGGGACCGGGGAGCTGTTTTTT
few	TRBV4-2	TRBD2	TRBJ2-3	CASSQLSRLAGGADTQYF	TGTGCCAGCAGCCAACTTTCCCGACTAGCGGGGGGGGCAGATACGCAGTATTTT
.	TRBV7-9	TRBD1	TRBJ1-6	CASSKSGTGYNSPLHF	TGTGCCAGCAGCAAGTCCGGGACAGGCTATAATTCACCCCTCCACTTT
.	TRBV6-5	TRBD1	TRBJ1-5	CASSFGQGAQPQHF	TGTGCCAGCAGTTTCGGACAGGGAGCTCAGCCCCAGCATTTT
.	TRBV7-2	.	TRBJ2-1	CASSFSQHEQFF	TGTGCCAGCAGCTTCAGTCAACATGAGCAGTTCTTC